This record looks at one TCR beta chain sequence and its context. Patients were ineligible given autoimmune disease history or systemic immunosuppression. Drawing of blood for sampling happened at baseline, at cycle 4 day 1, and at cycle 7 day 1. The germline V gene encodes CDR1 SEHNR and CDR2 FQNEAQ (reference sequence). There are 16 residues in the CDR3. V dropped 1 base and J dropped 6 bases, with 17 bases sitting between them. This sample stems from a study of OX40 agonist ivuxolimab in advanced cancers. Study-level information: Patients took ivuxolimab, an agonistic anti-OX40 (CD134) antibody. The dose-escalation cohort had hepatocellular carcinoma, melanoma, renal cell or head and neck cancer.

Assay used: immunoSEQ multiplex PCR; TCRdb lists only in-frame clones, some missing. The data hold tens of thousands of clones, with approximately 85% observed a single time. This clonotype originated in an adult with an advanced solid tumor such as melanoma, head and neck, liver or kidney cancer. The sequencing used CD4+ or CD8+ T cells sorted from blood, collected in a trial of the OX40 agonist ivuxolimab. The rearrangement links TRBV7-9 to TRBJ2-3; D may be TRBD1 (6 bases). The CDR3 spells CASSLEGRSGVDTQYF. CDR3 DNA: TGTGCCAGCAGCTTAGAGGGTCGGTCAGGGGTGGATACGCAGTATTTT.